This TCR beta chain was sequenced in a study of CD8+CD57+ T cells in acquired aplastic anemia. Background on the study: Sorted CD4+ and CD8+ cells yielded about 2.9 ug of DNA on average. Study-wide points: Patients showed no significant difference from controls in CD8+ Simpson's diversity.

Worth noting for this clonotype: Its matching antigen is unknown.

Sequencing was done on patients that had shown CD8+CD57+ cell expansion by flow cytometry. V lost 5 bases, J lost 5 bases, and 14 bases lay in between. This CDR3 spans 14 amino acids. The germline gives CDR1 SGHDN, CDR2 FVKESK. Template material for TCR beta VDJ and CDR3 profiling consisted of genomic DNA. Using its own MiXCR run on the reads, TCRdb lists one record per CDR3 protein. The repertoire holds about 160,000 distinct CDR3 sequences, with 71% as singletons. What was sequenced was sorted CD4+, CD8+, or CD8+CD57+ T cells (not recorded which) from PBMCs. The V and J genes are TRBV14 and TRBJ2-3; unclear D gene. The clonotype comes from a human donor with aplastic anemia. The CDR3 region has the DNA TGTGCCAGCAGCTCCAACAGCGCGGAAGATACGCAGTATTTT. Protein product: CASSSNSAEDTQYF.